This entry concerns a single TCR beta chain. CDR1 and CDR2 (germline): LNHNV, YYDKDF (reference sequence). This CDR3 region has 12 residues. V lost 8 bases to trimming and J lost 7 bases, with 14 bases between them. Study processing details: Counts of nucleated cells, estimated from reference gene primer amplification, were obtained. This table comes from immunoSEQ multiplex PCR, and its TCRdb copy is limited to in-frame clones, with some not included. The V and J calls and clone size were taken over from that table, and D and trimming were inferred from the DNA. The sample consists of about 190,000 clones, roughly 80% of them appearing once. The data originate from a study of blood T cell repertoires in COVID-19. For the study at large: The United States, Italy and Spain were the sources of the acute and convalescent COVID-19 samples. The cDNA or gDNA used as material had been derived from T cells, B-cell-depleted T cells, or PBMCs.

What was sequenced was peripheral blood. V usage is TRBV15 and J usage is TRBJ1-2; D not certain. The receptor was isolated from a man aged 25-45 years with active or convalescent COVID-19. CDR3 region: CATSGADIGYTF. CDR3 bases: TGTGCCACCTCGGGAGCCGATATTGGCTACACCTTC.